This T cell receptor (beta chain) is from a study of PD-1 blockade in classical Hodgkin lymphoma. General study results and limits: Possible causes of repertoire differences, disease activity or prior therapy, remain undefined. Healthy donors were reported to have higher baseline TCR diversity than newly diagnosed patients.

Generated by immunoSEQ multiplex PCR, the TCRdb table keeps only in-frame clones and is missing some. The repertoire holds around 20,000 clones, around 83% seen once, with roughly 1.2% in the top ten. Worth noting for this clone: The antigen is undetermined.

As to time point: newly diagnosed, previously untreated cHL patient sample. Negative magnetic selection isolated CD4+ T cells from thawed PBMCs. Comparator PBMCs were from newly diagnosed, untreated classical Hodgkin lymphoma. Trimming shortened V by 7 bases and J by 4 bases, and 6 bases separated the two germline ends. The CDR3 covers 11 residues. Looked up from germline, CDR1 is MNHNY and CDR2 is SVGAGI (reference sequence). This clonotype was obtained from a human donor with classical Hodgkin lymphoma. The chain couples TRBV6-6 to TRBJ2-3, with D uncertain. Sequencing was done on a sample of CD4+ T cells from blood. CDR3 residues: CASTWADTQYF. Written as DNA, the CDR3 is TGTGCCAGCACGTGGGCAGATACGCAGTATTTT.